The clone carrying this T cell receptor (beta chain) came up once. The antigen is unknown. The CDR3 loop spans 13 amino acids. The germline V gene has CDR1 MNHEY and CDR2 SVGAGI. V was cut by 4 bases and J by 3 bases, with 9 bases left in between. PCR was performed using 60 Vbeta and 13 Jbeta primers. Using immunoSEQ multiplex PCR, the repertoire was profiled, and TCRdb retains in-frame clones only, with some absent. The sample comprises just over 65,000 clones, 81% of which are singletons, and approximately 6.2% rests with the top ten. The data were obtained in a study of cytomegalovirus exposure and HLA in healthy donors. Study findings and constraints: The study found most TCR sequences rare, yet found some public TCRs in many donors. An observed cluster of highly shared sequence variants was recorded as a likely sequencing artifact. Later on, an analysis showed TCR association rates differing by HLA locus, with DRB1 the most and HLA-C the fewest. Immune exposure information available was restricted to CMV serostatus.

The clonotype originates from a human donor in good health. Sequences were obtained from PBMCs. This chain uses TRBV6-5 with TRBJ2-5; D possibly corresponds to TRBD1 (5 bases). CDR3 sequence (DNA): TGTGCCAGCAGTTCAACCAGGGAAGAGACCCAGTACTTC. This translates into CASSSTREETQYF.